This is a list of T cell receptor beta chains from one sample in a study of cytomegalovirus exposure and HLA in healthy donors. Sequencing was performed with immunoSEQ multiplex PCR; in TCRdb, only in-frame clones are kept and a portion is missing. The table shows about 140,000 clones, with about 76% occurring only once. Sequences were obtained from PBMCs. The receptors come from a female donor in good health and CMV-seronegative. CDR3s include the opening cysteine and the closing phenylalanine or tryptophan. The order of the fields is J gene, clone size, CDR3 length, V gene, D gene, CDR3 protein, CDR3 DNA. A D gene is named only where the DNA matches it firmly. The size entry is marked missing in some rows and otherwise reads once, few, many or a size class.

j_call: TRBJ2-7
clone_size: -
cdr3_length: 14
v_call: TRBV18
d_call: -
cdr3_aa: CASSSGADSYEQYF
cdr3_nt: TGTGCCAGCTCGTCGGGAGCCGACTCCTACGAGCAGTACTTC

j_call: TRBJ2-1
clone_size: -
cdr3_length: 12
v_call: TRBV19
d_call: -
cdr3_aa: CASSIRGSEQFF
cdr3_nt: TGTGCCAGTAGTATTAGGGGGAGTGAGCAGTTCTTC

j_call: TRBJ2-7
clone_size: -
cdr3_length: 16
v_call: TRBV30
d_call: -
cdr3_aa: CAWSVLEGFSPYEQYF
cdr3_nt: TGTGCCTGGAGCGTACTAGAGGGCTTTTCCCCCTACGAGCAGTACTTC

j_call: TRBJ2-2
clone_size: once
cdr3_length: 12
v_call: TRBV10-1
d_call: TRBD1
cdr3_aa: CATRGRTGELFF
cdr3_nt: TGCGCCACCAGGGGGCGGACCGGGGAGCTGTTTTTT

j_call: TRBJ2-3
clone_size: -
cdr3_length: 14
v_call: TRBV5-4
d_call: -
cdr3_aa: CASSSARVQDTQYF
cdr3_nt: TGTGCCAGCAGCTCCGCCAGGGTACAAGATACGCAGTATTTT

j_call: TRBJ2-1
clone_size: -
cdr3_length: 12
v_call: TRBV7-2
d_call: TRBD1
cdr3_aa: CASSYRGREQFF
cdr3_nt: TGTGCCAGCAGCTACAGGGGGCGTGAGCAGTTCTTC

j_call: TRBJ2-5
clone_size: few
cdr3_length: 12
v_call: TRBV2
d_call: -
cdr3_aa: CASSEYGETQYF
cdr3_nt: TGTGCCAGCAGTGAATACGGGGAGACCCAGTACTTC

j_call: TRBJ1-1
clone_size: few
cdr3_length: 13
v_call: TRBV30
d_call: -
cdr3_aa: CAWRTRVYSEAFF
cdr3_nt: TGTGCCTGGAGAACTAGGGTATACTCTGAAGCTTTCTTT

j_call: TRBJ1-2
clone_size: -
cdr3_length: 11
v_call: TRBV29-1
d_call: -
cdr3_aa: CSSQIDYGYTF
cdr3_nt: TGCAGCTCCCAGATTGACTATGGCTACACCTTC

j_call: TRBJ2-3
clone_size: -
cdr3_length: 16
v_call: TRBV4-3
d_call: -
cdr3_aa: CASSQDPSGSTDTQYF
cdr3_nt: TGCGCCAGCAGCCAAGATCCCAGCGGGTCCACAGATACGCAGTATTTT

j_call: TRBJ2-3
clone_size: -
cdr3_length: 12
v_call: TRBV5-5
d_call: -
cdr3_aa: CASSLYGDTQYF
cdr3_nt: TGTGCCAGCAGCTTGTACGGGGATACGCAGTATTTT

j_call: TRBJ2-3
clone_size: -
cdr3_length: 15
v_call: TRBV27
d_call: -
cdr3_aa: CASSPGGTSTDTQYF
cdr3_nt: TGTGCCAGCAGTCCTGGGGGGACTAGCACAGATACGCAGTATTTT

j_call: TRBJ1-6
clone_size: once
cdr3_length: 13
v_call: TRBV9
d_call: TRBD1
cdr3_aa: CASSGTGDSPLHF
cdr3_nt: TGTGCCAGTTCCGGGACAGGGGATTCACCCCTCCACTTT

j_call: TRBJ1-1
clone_size: -
cdr3_length: 13
v_call: TRBV5-4
d_call: TRBD1
cdr3_aa: CASSLRQGGEAFF
cdr3_nt: TGTGCCAGCAGCCTCCGACAGGGAGGTGAAGCTTTCTTT

j_call: TRBJ2-7
clone_size: -
cdr3_length: 15
v_call: TRBV6-5
d_call: -
cdr3_aa: CASSYSSSDNYEQYF
cdr3_nt: TGTGCCAGCAGTTACTCGTCTTCGGACAACTACGAGCAGTACTTC

j_call: TRBJ1-2
clone_size: -
cdr3_length: 12
v_call: TRBV30
d_call: -
cdr3_aa: CAWRDRLYGYTF
cdr3_nt: TGTGCCTGGAGAGACAGGTTATATGGCTACACCTTC

j_call: TRBJ2-1
clone_size: once
cdr3_length: 15
v_call: TRBV5-4
d_call: TRBD2
cdr3_aa: CASSSSSGSRDEQFF
cdr3_nt: TGTGCCAGCAGCTCCTCTAGCGGGAGTAGGGATGAGCAGTTCTTC

j_call: TRBJ1-2
clone_size: -
cdr3_length: 14
v_call: TRBV6-6
d_call: -
cdr3_aa: CASSYSGRGDGYTF
cdr3_nt: TGTGCCAGCAGTTACTCGGGCAGGGGAGACGGCTACACCTTC

j_call: TRBJ1-1
clone_size: -
cdr3_length: 15
v_call: TRBV7-2
d_call: TRBD1
cdr3_aa: CASSSQQGVGTEAFF
cdr3_nt: TGTGCCAGCAGCTCACAGCAGGGGGTTGGGACTGAAGCTTTCTTT

j_call: TRBJ2-2
clone_size: -
cdr3_length: 14
v_call: TRBV4-3
d_call: -
cdr3_aa: CASSQVSGTGELFF
cdr3_nt: TGCGCCAGCAGCCAAGTAAGCGGGACCGGGGAGCTGTTTTTT

j_call: TRBJ1-4
clone_size: -
cdr3_length: 12
v_call: TRBV29-1
d_call: -
cdr3_aa: CSVEEGNEKLFF
cdr3_nt: TGCAGCGTTGAGGAGGGGAATGAAAAACTGTTTTTT

j_call: TRBJ2-1
clone_size: -
cdr3_length: 13
v_call: TRBV5-1
d_call: -
cdr3_aa: CASSFGGYNEQFF
cdr3_nt: TGCGCCAGCAGCTTTGGAGGCTACAATGAGCAGTTCTTC

j_call: TRBJ2-3
clone_size: -
cdr3_length: 18
v_call: TRBV13
d_call: -
cdr3_aa: CASSLVRRTAPSTDTQYF
cdr3_nt: TGTGCCAGCAGCTTGGTCCGAAGGACAGCTCCTAGCACAGATACGCAGTATTTT

j_call: TRBJ2-3
clone_size: -
cdr3_length: 14
v_call: TRBV5-6
d_call: -
cdr3_aa: CASSLEQSTDTQYF
cdr3_nt: TGTGCCAGCAGCTTGGAACAGTCCACAGATACGCAGTATTTT

j_call: TRBJ1-1
clone_size: -
cdr3_length: 14
v_call: TRBV18
d_call: -
cdr3_aa: CASSPNWQGTEAFF
cdr3_nt: TGTGCCAGCTCACCTAATTGGCAGGGGACTGAAGCTTTCTTT

j_call: TRBJ2-7
clone_size: -
cdr3_length: 15
v_call: TRBV5-8
d_call: TRBD1
cdr3_aa: CASSPDRAFSYEQYF
cdr3_nt: TGTGCCAGCAGTCCAGACAGGGCCTTTTCCTACGAGCAGTACTTC

j_call: TRBJ2-5
clone_size: -
cdr3_length: 14
v_call: TRBV2
d_call: TRBD1
cdr3_aa: CASSRTGTSGTQYF
cdr3_nt: TGTGCCAGCAGTCGGACAGGGACCTCGGGGACCCAGTACTTC

j_call: TRBJ1-2
clone_size: -
cdr3_length: 11
v_call: TRBV2
d_call: TRBD1
cdr3_aa: CASLTGGGYTF
cdr3_nt: TGTGCCAGCCTGACAGGGGGAGGCTACACCTTC

j_call: TRBJ2-3
clone_size: few
cdr3_length: 16
v_call: TRBV9
d_call: TRBD2
cdr3_aa: CASSPQRGAPTDTQYF
cdr3_nt: TGTGCCAGCAGCCCCCAGCGGGGGGCCCCCACAGATACGCAGTATTTT

j_call: TRBJ2-7
clone_size: -
cdr3_length: 15
v_call: TRBV11-3
d_call: TRBD2
cdr3_aa: CAPGKGPAGAYEQYF
cdr3_nt: TGTGCCCCCGGGAAGGGGCCAGCGGGGGCCTACGAGCAGTACTTC

j_call: TRBJ2-1
clone_size: -
cdr3_length: 15
v_call: TRBV2
d_call: TRBD1
cdr3_aa: CASKSQGTGYNEQFF
cdr3_nt: TGTGCCAGCAAATCACAGGGGACCGGCTACAATGAGCAGTTCTTC

j_call: TRBJ1-5
clone_size: -
cdr3_length: 14
v_call: TRBV6-6
d_call: TRBD1
cdr3_aa: CASGQGVSNQPQHF
cdr3_nt: TGTGCCAGCGGACAGGGTGTGAGCAATCAGCCCCAGCATTTT

j_call: TRBJ1-4
clone_size: -
cdr3_length: 16
v_call: TRBV5-6
d_call: TRBD1
cdr3_aa: CASSLGGTGTNEKLFF
cdr3_nt: TGTGCCAGCAGCTTGGGCGGGACAGGGACTAATGAAAAACTGTTTTTT

j_call: TRBJ2-7
clone_size: -
cdr3_length: 14
v_call: TRBV4-1
d_call: -
cdr3_aa: CASSPRGGAYEQYF
cdr3_nt: TGCGCCAGCAGCCCGAGAGGCGGCGCCTACGAGCAGTACTTC

j_call: TRBJ1-2
clone_size: -
cdr3_length: 12
v_call: TRBV28
d_call: -
cdr3_aa: CASSLYGSGYTF
cdr3_nt: TGTGCCAGCAGTTTGTACGGGTCGGGCTACACCTTC

j_call: TRBJ2-5
clone_size: -
cdr3_length: 12
v_call: TRBV30
d_call: -
cdr3_aa: CAWSRSGETQYF
cdr3_nt: TGTGCCTGGTCACGATCGGGAGAGACCCAGTACTTC

j_call: TRBJ2-3
clone_size: -
cdr3_length: 15
v_call: TRBV6-1
d_call: TRBD2
cdr3_aa: CASSPLAGHTDTQYF
cdr3_nt: TGTGCCAGCAGTCCTCTAGCGGGCCACACAGATACGCAGTATTTT

j_call: TRBJ2-2
clone_size: once
cdr3_length: 14
v_call: TRBV5-8
d_call: TRBD1
cdr3_aa: CASSLWTGPGELFF
cdr3_nt: TGTGCCAGCAGCTTGTGGACAGGGCCCGGGGAGCTGTTTTTT

j_call: TRBJ1-1
clone_size: -
cdr3_length: 13
v_call: TRBV12-5
d_call: -
cdr3_aa: CASGSPGNTEAFF
cdr3_nt: TGTGCTAGTGGTTCCCCCGGGAACACTGAAGCTTTCTTT

j_call: TRBJ2-1
clone_size: few
cdr3_length: 15
v_call: TRBV27
d_call: TRBD2
cdr3_aa: CASSLRLAGPNEQFF
cdr3_nt: TGTGCCAGCAGCTTAAGACTAGCGGGGCCTAATGAGCAGTTCTTC

j_call: TRBJ2-7
clone_size: medium-sized
cdr3_length: 14
v_call: TRBV6-6
d_call: -
cdr3_aa: CASRQGRGAYEQYF
cdr3_nt: TGTGCCAGCCGCCAAGGGCGGGGCGCTTACGAGCAGTACTTC

j_call: TRBJ1-1
clone_size: -
cdr3_length: 16
v_call: TRBV4-3
d_call: -
cdr3_aa: CASSQDPRGRDTEAFF
cdr3_nt: TGCGCCAGCAGCCAAGATCCCCGCGGCAGGGACACTGAAGCTTTCTTT